This is a list of T cell receptor beta chains from one sample in a study of OX40 agonist ivuxolimab in advanced cancers. The table came from immunoSEQ multiplex PCR; TCRdb's copy has only in-frame clones and leaves some out. The table lists about 64,000 clones, roughly nine tenths of them singletons, with 5.2% in the top ten. The material sequenced was CD4+ or CD8+ T cells sorted from blood, taken in a trial of the OX40 agonist ivuxolimab. The receptors come from an adult with an advanced solid tumor such as melanoma, head and neck, liver or kidney cancer. Each CDR3 is given with its conserved first and last residue. A D gene is named only where the DNA matches it firmly. Size values are once, few and many counts, or a class for expanded clones, and some rows have none.

CDR3,DNA,V,size,J,D
CASSLGGPGQPQHF,TGCGCCAGCAGCTTGGGGGGGCCGGGTCAGCCCCAGCATTTT,TRBV5-1,-,TRBJ1-5,-
CASSLETGTSYEQYF,TGCGCCAGCAGCTTGGAAACCGGGACTAGCTACGAGCAGTACTTC,TRBV5-1,-,TRBJ2-7,TRBD2
CASSNPGRSGDGYTF,TGTGCCAGCAGTAATCCTGGACGGAGCGGCGATGGCTACACCTTC,TRBV28,-,TRBJ1-2,-
CASSKAGKGTGVYEQYF,TGTGCCAGCAGCAAAGCCGGAAAAGGGACAGGGGTCTACGAGCAGTACTTC,TRBV21-1,-,TRBJ2-7,-
CASSFQLNTEAFF,TGTGCCAGCAGTTTTCAGTTGAACACTGAAGCTTTCTTT,TRBV27,few,TRBJ1-1,-
CATQVGLAGAGELFF,TGTGCCACCCAGGTCGGACTAGCGGGAGCCGGGGAGCTGTTTTTT,TRBV19,-,TRBJ2-2,TRBD2
CASSPDLSSYEQYF,TGCGCCAGCAGCCCCGACCTAAGCTCCTACGAGCAGTACTTC,TRBV5-1,-,TRBJ2-7,-
CASSSDQGGTLHF,TGCGCCAGCAGCTCCGACCAGGGCGGCACCCTCCACTTT,TRBV5-1,-,TRBJ1-6,-
CASSTTGSGMGVQYF,TGTGCCAGCAGTACGACAGGGTCCGGGATGGGCGTTCAGTACTTC,TRBV28,-,TRBJ2-4,TRBD1
CASSLGTAKNIQYF,TGTGCCAGCAGCTTAGGGACAGCCAAAAACATTCAGTACTTC,TRBV7-2,-,TRBJ2-4,-
CASSGTSGFEQFF,TGTGCCAGTAGTGGGACTAGCGGGTTCGAGCAGTTCTTC,TRBV19,-,TRBJ2-1,TRBD2
CASSLSLAGAGTGELFF,TGCGCCAGCAGCTTGTCGCTAGCGGGAGCGGGAACCGGGGAGCTGTTTTTT,TRBV5-1,-,TRBJ2-2,TRBD2
CASSPWTDGYTF,TGTGCCAGCAGCCCCTGGACCGATGGCTACACCTTC,TRBV5-5,-,TRBJ1-2,-
CASSLTTGELFF,TGTGCCAGCAGTTTGACCACCGGGGAGCTGTTTTTT,TRBV28,-,TRBJ2-2,-
CASSYSRDLGNEQYF,TGTGCCAGCAGTTACTCGAGGGACCTCGGAAACGAGCAGTACTTC,TRBV6-5,once,TRBJ2-7,-
CASSLAGTSNQPQHF,TGCGCCAGCAGCTTAGCCGGGACCAGCAATCAGCCCCAGCATTTT,TRBV5-1,-,TRBJ1-5,-
CASSRVHPTGELFF,TGTGCCAGCAGCCGGGTTCACCCCACCGGGGAGCTGTTTTTT,TRBV7-9,-,TRBJ2-2,-
CASSSRLAGGHYEQYF,TGTGCCAGCAGCTCCCGACTAGCGGGAGGCCACTACGAGCAGTACTTC,TRBV7-9,-,TRBJ2-7,TRBD2
CASSGRGSGGTYEQYF,TGTGCCAGTAGTGGTCGAGGGAGCGGGGGAACCTACGAGCAGTACTTC,TRBV19,-,TRBJ2-7,TRBD2
CASRGQGQGTTEAFF,TGTGCCAGCAGGGGACAGGGACAGGGTACCACTGAAGCTTTCTTT,TRBV2,-,TRBJ1-1,TRBD1
CASSVANWGRDGYTF,TGTGCCAGCAGCGTAGCTAACTGGGGTCGCGATGGCTACACCTTC,TRBV9,once,TRBJ1-2,-
CASRATSGSRTDTQYF,TGTGCCAGCAGAGCCACTAGCGGGAGTCGAACAGATACGCAGTATTTT,TRBV2,-,TRBJ2-3,TRBD2
CASREVQLQETQYF,TGCGCCAGCAGGGAGGTCCAGCTCCAAGAGACCCAGTACTTC,TRBV5-1,-,TRBJ2-5,-
CASSNLPGQGAQEQFF,TGCGCCAGCAGTAACCTACCGGGACAGGGGGCGCAGGAGCAGTTCTTC,TRBV10-1,-,TRBJ2-1,TRBD1
CASSPTTDQPQHF,TGTGCCAGCTCACCCACGACAGATCAGCCCCAGCATTTT,TRBV18,-,TRBJ1-5,-
CASSLRPTGDSPLHF,TGTGCCAGCAGCTTACGGCCTACAGGAGATTCACCCCTCCACTTT,TRBV7-9,-,TRBJ1-6,-
CASSLGPRLDF,TGTGCCAGCAGCCTCGGACCGCGACTCGACTTC,TRBV28,few,TRBJ2-7,-
CASSVEDRLYEQYF,TGTGCCAGCAGCGTAGAGGACAGACTCTACGAGCAGTACTTC,TRBV9,-,TRBJ2-7,-
CASSLGSQGETQYF,TGTGCCAGCAGCTTAGGGTCACAGGGAGAGACCCAGTACTTC,TRBV7-8,-,TRBJ2-5,-
CASSLGGINQPQHF,TGCGCCAGCAGCTTGGGAGGGATTAATCAGCCCCAGCATTTT,TRBV5-1,-,TRBJ1-5,-
CASSLAGPNTGELFF,TGTGCCAGCAGCTTAGCGGGCCCGAACACCGGGGAGCTGTTTTTT,TRBV7-3,-,TRBJ2-2,-
CASSGLKHNEQFF,TGTGCCAGCAGTGGTCTAAAACACAATGAGCAGTTCTTC,TRBV2,-,TRBJ2-1,-
CASSTGGTGANVLTF,TGTGCCAGCAGTACCGGGGGGACTGGGGCCAACGTCCTGACTTTC,TRBV6-6,-,TRBJ2-6,TRBD2
CASSPQETQYF,TGTGCCAGCAGTCCCCAAGAGACCCAGTACTTC,TRBV2,few,TRBJ2-5,-
CASSWAFGSAEETQYF,TGTGCCAGCAGCTGGGCCTTTGGAAGCGCCGAAGAGACCCAGTACTTC,TRBV28,-,TRBJ2-5,-
CASSVDGVPYEQYF,TGTGCCAGCAGCGTAGACGGCGTACCCTACGAGCAGTACTTC,TRBV9,-,TRBJ2-7,-
CASSQEKSGTETQYF,TGTGCCAGCAGCCAAGAGAAGAGCGGAACAGAGACCCAGTACTTC,TRBV4-2,-,TRBJ2-5,-
CATDGQGGYRGYGYTF,TGTGCCACCGACGGACAGGGAGGGTATCGAGGCTATGGCTACACCTTC,TRBV28,-,TRBJ1-2,TRBD1
CASSESPPRDTQYF,TGTGCCAGCAGTGAATCCCCCCCAAGAGATACGCAGTATTTT,TRBV25-1,-,TRBJ2-3,-
CASSLGVSANYEQYF,TGTGCCAGCAGCTTGGGGGTCTCGGCGAACTACGAGCAGTACTTC,TRBV5-5,-,TRBJ2-7,-
CASSQVERYYGYTF,TGCGCCAGCAGCCAAGTTGAGCGGTACTATGGCTACACCTTC,TRBV4-1,-,TRBJ1-2,-
CASSFYRGSNQPQHF,TGTGCCAGCAGCTTTTACAGGGGCAGCAATCAGCCCCAGCATTTT,TRBV5-5,-,TRBJ1-5,TRBD1
CASSHLQGTQYF,TGTGCCAGCAGCCACCTCCAAGGGACGCAGTATTTT,TRBV6-6,once,TRBJ2-3,-
CASRGQGSYNEQFF,TGTGCCAGTCGGGGACAGGGATCCTACAATGAGCAGTTCTTC,TRBV19,-,TRBJ2-1,TRBD1
CASSKPGEGPSEAFF,TGTGCCAGCAGCAAACCCGGGGAAGGTCCATCAGAAGCTTTCTTT,TRBV21-1,-,TRBJ1-1,-
CASSVLGQSSYEQYF,TGTGCCAGCTCAGTGCTGGGACAGAGCTCCTACGAGCAGTACTTC,TRBV18,-,TRBJ2-7,TRBD1
CATSSPLRAVGYTF,TGTGCCACCAGCAGCCCCCTTCGGGCGGTTGGCTACACCTTC,TRBV15,-,TRBJ1-2,-
CASSLLTSHQETQYF,TGTGCCAGCAGTTTGCTGACTAGTCACCAAGAGACCCAGTACTTC,TRBV5-4,-,TRBJ2-5,-
CASSLGARETQYF,TGTGCCAGCAGCTTGGGGGCGCGGGAGACCCAGTACTTC,TRBV7-9,-,TRBJ2-5,-
CASSQRARTIQETQYF,TGTGCCAGCAGTCAGAGGGCCAGAACGATCCAAGAGACCCAGTACTTC,TRBV5-6,-,TRBJ2-5,-
CATRLGASDTQYF,TGTGCCACGCGACTAGGTGCCTCAGATACGCAGTATTTT,TRBV19,-,TRBJ2-3,-
CASSLQGVGSYEQYF,TGTGCCAGCAGCTTGCAGGGGGTGGGCTCCTACGAGCAGTACTTC,TRBV5-4,-,TRBJ2-7,TRBD1
CASSFPGNTEAFF,TGTGCCAGCAGCTTCCCCGGGAACACTGAAGCTTTCTTT,TRBV5-4,few,TRBJ1-1,-
CASSSDRGWGGSGANVLTF,TGTGCCAGTAGTTCGGACAGGGGGTGGGGTGGCTCTGGGGCCAACGTCCTGACTTTC,TRBV19,few,TRBJ2-6,TRBD1
CASSRAGTGASSTDTQYF,TGTGCCAGCAGCCGCGCCGGGACAGGTGCCTCGAGCACAGATACGCAGTATTTT,TRBV7-8,-,TRBJ2-3,TRBD1
CASSLKTGSNQPQHF,TGTGCCAGCAGCCTGAAAACAGGGAGCAATCAGCCCCAGCATTTT,TRBV28,-,TRBJ1-5,-
CASSLAHSGEQYF,TGTGCCAGCAGCTTAGCACACAGCGGCGAGCAGTACTTC,TRBV7-2,-,TRBJ2-7,-
CATQVEIQFTEAFF,TGTGCCACCCAGGTAGAAATACAGTTCACTGAAGCTTTCTTT,TRBV2,once,TRBJ1-1,-